A single sample gave rise to the 20 T cell receptor beta chains below, sequenced in a study of T-cell reconstitution after alpha-beta-depleted transplantation in children. The TCRbeta library incorporated unique molecular identifiers. TCRdb reprocessed the PCR reads with MiXCR, giving one entry per CDR3 protein. The sample has hundreds of thousands of distinct CDR3 sequences, under 9.5% seen once. Sequenced material: PBMCs from the stem cell graft donor, taken from the stem cell graft. These receptors were collected from a human donor who donated a stem cell graft to a child with acute lymphoblastic leukemia.

This clonotype was found many times. The rearrangement joins TRBV28 to TRBJ1-4, with D unresolved. The germline CDR1 and CDR2 sequences are MDHEN and SYDVKM. The CDR3 covers 18 residues. Between the trimmed V and J ends, which lost 3 bases and 7 bases, there was a span of 24 bases. The CDR3 nucleotides are TGTGCCAGCAGTTTTAGTTACCTTAAGACTCCCGGAGGTGAAAAACTGTTTTTT. As protein: CASSFSYLKTPGGEKLFF. Complete variable domain (other parts from reference TRBV28 and TRBJ1-4): DVKVTQSSRYLVKRTGEKVFLECVQDMDHENMFWYRQDPGLGLRLIYFSYDVKMKEKGDIPEGYSVSREKKERFSLILESASTNQTSMYLCASSFSYLKTPGGEKLFFGSGTQLSVL.

This clonotype has more than one count but fewer than ten. This chain connects TRBV12-3 or TRBV12-4 to TRBJ1-5; TRBD1 might be the D (5 bases). CDR3 length: 14 residues. The V end was cut by 1 base, the J end by 6 bases, with 10 bases between. CDR3 amino acids: CASSLVWGFQPQHF. The CDR3 DNA sequence: TGTGCCAGCAGTTTAGTATGGGGGTTTCAGCCCCAGCATTTT.

The genes are TRBV19 and TRBJ2-2; D not certain. The ends were cut back, 4 bases at V and 4 bases at J, with 7 bases in the middle. Per the germline V gene, CDR1 is LNHDA and CDR2 is SQIVND (reference sequence). This CDR3 has 13 residues. The CDR3 region has the DNA TGTGCCAGTAGTAAGGCAGTCACCGGGGAGCTGTTTTTT. This codes for CASSKAVTGELFF.

The CDR3 is CASSLGAVSTYGYTF. CDR3 nucleotide sequence: TGCGCCAGCAGCTTGGGGGCAGTCTCCACCTATGGCTACACCTTC. The chain combines TRBV5-1 with TRBJ1-2; no clear D. The V end was cut by 0 bases, the J end by 4 bases, with 13 bases between. The germline V gene encodes CDR1 SGHRS and CDR2 YFSETQ. The CDR3 consists of 15 residues.

This clonotype was detected many times. The V call is TRBV18, the J call TRBJ1-3, with D uncertain. CDR3 length: 15 residues. CDR1 and CDR2 from the germline V gene are KGHSH and LQKENI. Between the trimmed V and J ends, which lost 3 bases and 5 bases, there was a span of 14 bases. The chain's CDR3 is CASSPYQAARNTIYF. The CDR3 DNA follows: TGTGCCAGCTCACCTTATCAGGCTGCAAGAAACACCATATATTTT.

The CDR3 DNA is TGTGCCAGCAGCTTAGATCGAAGAGAGGGGGTCTCCTACGAGCAGTACTTC. Translating it yields CASSLDRREGVSYEQYF. J is TRBJ2-7 and V is TRBV11-2; possible D gene TRBD1, 6 bases. Germline V gene lookup returns CDR1 SGHAT and CDR2 FQNNGV. Trimming removed 0 bases from V and 0 bases from J, with 15 bases in between. The CDR3 extends over 17 amino acids.

The chain joins TRBV7-6 to TRBJ1-5; 10 bases are a match to TRBD1. There are 18 residues in the CDR3. Per the germline V gene, CDR1 is SGHVS and CDR2 is FNYEAQ. V trimming: 1 base; J trimming: 5 bases; junction bases outside the gene matches: 11. In nucleotides, the CDR3 is TGTGCCAGCAGCTTAGAACGACCACGACAGGGGGCATATCAGCCCCAGCATTTT. Amino acids: CASSLERPRQGAYQPQHF.

This sequence joins TRBV27 and TRBJ1-4; D is undetermined. The V end was cut by 5 bases, the J end by 8 bases, with 18 bases between. This CDR3 is built from 15 residues. Germline CDR1 and CDR2: MNHEY and SMNVEV (reference sequence). The CDR3 nucleotides read TGTGCCAGCAGTCTGAACCCTCCCCCAGGAGAAAAACTGTTTTTT. As protein: CASSLNPPPGEKLFF.

This clonotype was seen a single time. The chain employs TRBV3-1 and TRBJ1-3; D unclear. Germline V gene data show CDR1 as LGHDT and CDR2 as YNNKEL (reference sequence). The length of the CDR3 is 14 residues. V lost 4 bases, J lost 0 bases, and 7 bases lay in between. The CDR3 loop reads CASSRGNSGNTIYF. The CDR3 region has the DNA TGTGCCAGCAGCCGGGGAAACTCTGGAAACACCATATATTTT.

This clonotype occurred many times. The chain couples TRBV5-1 to TRBJ2-3; D is unclear. Germline values: CDR1 SGHRS, CDR2 YFSETQ. V was shortened by 0 bases and J by 0 bases, with 8 bases between the two germline ends. The CDR3 has 15 amino acids. DNA of the CDR3: TGCGCCAGCAGCTTGGCCCAATTTAGCACAGATACGCAGTATTTT. This codes for CASSLAQFSTDTQYF. The full variable domain, in which reference TRBV5-1 and TRBJ2-3 provide the parts outside the CDR3, is KAGVTQTPRYLIKTRGQQVTLSCSPISGHRSVSWYQQTPGQGLQFLFEYFSETQRNKGNFPGRFSGRQFSNSRSEMNVSTLELGDSALYLCASSLAQFSTDTQYFGPGTRLTVL.

V gene TRBV7-6 combines with J gene TRBJ1-1; possible D gene TRBD1, 6 bases. The CDR3 spans 16 residues. The germline V gene encodes CDR1 SGHVS and CDR2 FNYEAQ. Trimming left V 1 base short and J 2 bases short, with 14 bases between. CDR3 nucleotides: TGTGCCAGCAGCTTAGGGCCAGGGGAATACAACACTGAAGCTTTCTTT. It encodes CASSLGPGEYNTEAFF.

V and J are TRBV29-1 and TRBJ2-6; possibly TRBD1 for D (5 bases). Germline V gene data show CDR1 as SQVTM and CDR2 as ANQGSEA. The V end was cut by 1 base, the J end by 4 bases, with 14 bases between. CDR3 length equals 16 residues. DNA for the CDR3: TGCAGCGTTGAAGTGAGGCAGGGTTCGGGGGCCAACGTCCTGACTTTC. Translation: CSVEVRQGSGANVLTF.

This clonotype was picked up many times. The genes are TRBV5-6 and TRBJ1-2; no firm D call. The ends were cut back, 7 bases at V and 2 bases at J, with 9 bases in the middle. Germline V gives CDR1 SGHDT, CDR2 YYEEEE. This CDR3 contains 12 residues. CDR3 coding DNA: TGTGCCAGCGGTGACCAGAACTATGGCTACACCTTC. Protein: CASGDQNYGYTF.

The genes are TRBV12-3 or TRBV12-4 and TRBJ1-1; D remains unclear. The CDR3 is 13 amino acids. V lost 3 bases to trimming and J lost 6 bases, with 11 bases between them. This CDR3 is CASSFAGGPEAFF. In DNA form, the CDR3 reads TGTGCCAGCAGTTTCGCGGGTGGCCCTGAAGCTTTCTTT.

This clonotype has more than one count but fewer than ten. V usage is TRBV20-1 and J usage is TRBJ2-7; D might be TRBD1 or TRBD2, each matching 5 bases. Germline lookup yields CDR1 DFQATT and CDR2 SNEGSKA (reference sequence). CDR3 size: 15 residues. Between the trimmed V and J ends, which lost 0 bases and 2 bases, there was a span of 14 bases. CDR3 in amino acids: CSARDMGTGPYEQYF. For the CDR3, the DNA is TGCAGTGCTAGAGATATGGGGACGGGACCCTACGAGCAGTACTTC.

This clonotype was seen a few times. The rearrangement links TRBV7-2 to TRBJ2-5; no definite D call. V was cut by 3 bases and J by 2 bases, with 13 bases left in between. Germline V gene lookup returns CDR1 SGHTA and CDR2 FQGNSA. There are 15 residues in the CDR3. CDR3 amino acids: CASSFLGRPQETQYF. CDR3 in DNA: TGTGCCAGCAGCTTCCTGGGCAGGCCTCAAGAGACCCAGTACTTC.

This clonotype appeared a few times. The chain links TRBV27 to TRBJ2-3, with D perhaps matching TRBD2 (5 bases). This CDR3 region has 19 residues. V dropped 3 bases and J dropped 0 bases, with 22 bases sitting between them. Germline CDR1 reads MNHEY; CDR2 reads SMNVEV (reference sequence). The CDR3: CASSFRGRPSGSSTDTQYF. The CDR3 DNA reads TGTGCCAGCAGTTTCCGCGGGCGTCCCTCTGGGTCTAGCACAGATACGCAGTATTTT.

The sample holds many counts of this clonotype. The rearrangement links TRBV12-3 or TRBV12-4 to TRBJ1-5; D is undetermined. The CDR3 covers 13 residues. The V end lost 3 bases, the J end lost 5 bases, and 8 bases lay between the germline ends. In nucleotides, the CDR3 is TGTGCCAGCAGTTTCACAAGAGATCAGCCCCAGCATTTT. Residues: CASSFTRDQPQHF.

A few counts support this clonotype. CDR3 sequence (DNA): TGTGCCAGCAGATTAGACAGGGGGCCTGAAGCTTTCTTT. Protein: CASRLDRGPEAFF. The V call is TRBV6-6, the J call TRBJ1-1, with 10 bases identical to TRBD1. V trimming: 6 bases; J trimming: 6 bases; junction bases outside the gene matches: 4. The CDR3 spans 13 residues. The V gene's germline CDR1 is MNHNY and CDR2 SVGAGI (reference sequence).

V gene TRBV3-1 combines with J gene TRBJ2-1; 11 bases line up with TRBD2. Germline CDR1 is LGHDT and CDR2 is YNNKEL (reference sequence). This CDR3 has 16 residues. Unmatched junction bases numbered 8, after V lost 2 bases and J lost 8 bases. CDR3 DNA sequence: TGTGCCAGCAGCCAACGCGCTAGCGGGGGGCGCTATGAGCAGTTCTTC. It specifies CASSQRASGGRYEQFF.